These T cell receptor beta chains were read from a single sample in a study of blood T cell repertoires in COVID-19. Libraries were prepared by immunoSEQ multiplex PCR; TCRdb keeps only in-frame clonotypes and omits some of them. The sample shows 43,000 or so clones, about 89% of them seen only once. Material for sequencing was peripheral blood. Receptors were obtained from a man between 60 and 75 years old with active or convalescent COVID-19. Both conserved end residues are part of each CDR3. Fields, in order: D gene, J gene, V gene, clone size, CDR3 protein, CDR3 DNA. The D gene is left open where the match is weak. Expanded clones are given a class, and other clones once, few, many or no size at all.

D: -; J: TRBJ1-6; V: TRBV5-1; size: -; CDR3: CASSLVTGGVSSYNSPLHF; DNA: TGCGCCAGCAGCTTGGTGACAGGTGGCGTGAGCTCCTATAATTCACCCCTCCACTTT
D: -; J: TRBJ2-1; V: TRBV6-1; size: -; CDR3: CASSVEGVAQVAYNEQFF; DNA: TGTGCCAGCAGTGTTGAGGGGGTAGCACAGGTGGCCTACAATGAGCAGTTCTTC
D: -; J: TRBJ1-3; V: TRBV9; size: few; CDR3: CASSVIAGNTIYF; DNA: TGTGCCAGCAGCGTCATAGCTGGAAACACCATATATTTT
D: TRBD1; J: TRBJ1-2; V: TRBV7-9; size: -; CDR3: CASSFSGTGGNGYTF; DNA: TGTGCCAGCAGCTTCTCCGGGACAGGGGGTAATGGCTACACCTTC
D: TRBD1; J: TRBJ2-7; V: TRBV5-4; size: -; CDR3: CASSLAGQLYEQYF; DNA: TGTGCCAGCAGCTTGGCGGGACAGTTATACGAGCAGTACTTC
D: TRBD1; J: TRBJ2-3; V: TRBV3-1/TRBV3-2; size: -; CDR3: CASSAGQGEADTQYF; DNA: TGTGCCAGCAGCGCGGGACAGGGCGAAGCAGATACGCAGTATTTT
D: TRBD1; J: TRBJ2-1; V: TRBV19; size: -; CDR3: CASRDRERYNEQFF; DNA: TGTGCCAGTAGAGACAGGGAACGCTACAATGAGCAGTTCTTC
D: -; J: TRBJ1-2; V: TRBV28; size: once; CDR3: CASSLGQPFYGYTF; DNA: TGTGCCAGCAGCCTCGGACAGCCATTCTATGGCTACACCTTC
D: TRBD1; J: TRBJ1-5; V: TRBV6-2/TRBV6-3; size: -; CDR3: CASSHPLGQGILSNQPQHF; DNA: TGTGCCAGCAGTCACCCCTTGGGACAGGGAATTTTAAGCAATCAGCCCCAGCATTTT
D: TRBD1; J: TRBJ1-2; V: TRBV27; size: -; CDR3: CASSIRTGGGYGYTF; DNA: TGTGCCAGCAGTATCCGGACAGGGGGCGGCTATGGCTACACCTTC
D: TRBD1; J: TRBJ2-1; V: TRBV4-1; size: -; CDR3: CASSQTGAGGYNEQFF; DNA: TGCGCCAGCAGCCAAACCGGGGCAGGGGGCTACAATGAGCAGTTCTTC
D: TRBD1; J: TRBJ1-2; V: TRBV6-5; size: -; CDR3: CASSRQGANGYTF; DNA: TGTGCCAGCAGTCGTCAGGGGGCAAATGGCTACACCTTC
D: TRBD1; J: TRBJ2-1; V: TRBV10-2; size: -; CDR3: CASSGTRDSGYNEQFF; DNA: TGCGCCAGCAGTGGGACGAGGGACAGTGGCTACAATGAGCAGTTCTTC
D: TRBD2; J: TRBJ2-3; V: TRBV24-1; size: once; CDR3: CATGRGGLGMGTDTQYF; DNA: TGTGCCACCGGACGCGGGGGGCTGGGAATGGGCACAGATACGCAGTATTTT
D: -; J: TRBJ1-1; V: TRBV6-5; size: -; CDR3: CASSYGTLNTEAFF; DNA: TGTGCCAGCAGTTACGGGACTCTGAACACTGAAGCTTTCTTT
D: -; J: TRBJ1-1; V: TRBV5-4; size: -; CDR3: CASSPVPGRDTEAFF; DNA: TGTGCCAGCAGCCCCGTCCCGGGAAGGGACACTGAAGCTTTCTTT
D: TRBD2; J: TRBJ2-3; V: TRBV7-9; size: -; CDR3: CASTGRGSTDTQYF; DNA: TGTGCCAGCACGGGGCGGGGGAGCACAGATACGCAGTATTTT
D: -; J: TRBJ2-7; V: TRBV5-1; size: -; CDR3: CASSLGTVGASYEQYF; DNA: TGCGCCAGCAGCTTGGGGACAGTAGGTGCCTCCTACGAGCAGTACTTC
D: TRBD1; J: TRBJ1-5; V: TRBV19; size: once; CDR3: CASTRGTGGWSQPQHF; DNA: TGTGCCAGTACCAGGGGGACAGGGGGTTGGAGTCAGCCCCAGCATTTT
D: -; J: TRBJ1-5; V: TRBV6-1; size: -; CDR3: CASSESPHVAGTNQPQHF; DNA: TGTGCCAGCAGTGAAAGCCCCCACGTTGCCGGGACAAATCAGCCCCAGCATTTT
D: -; J: TRBJ1-2; V: TRBV2; size: -; CDR3: CASCLEGLPGYTF; DNA: TGTGCCAGTTGTTTGGAGGGGCTGCCTGGCTACACCTTC
D: -; J: TRBJ1-5; V: TRBV4-2; size: -; CDR3: CASSQEIRSGQPQHF; DNA: TGTGCCAGCAGCCAAGAAATCCGGTCCGGGCAGCCCCAGCATTTT
D: -; J: TRBJ1-1; V: TRBV28; size: once; CDR3: CASSTPGFGIAFF; DNA: TGTGCCAGCAGCACACCGGGGTTCGGTATAGCTTTCTTT
D: TRBD1; J: TRBJ1-1; V: TRBV2; size: -; CDR3: CASSGQGSEAFF; DNA: TGTGCCAGCAGTGGACAGGGGAGTGAAGCTTTCTTT
D: TRBD1; J: TRBJ1-5; V: TRBV15; size: -; CDR3: CATSRGDRGNQPQHF; DNA: TGTGCCACCAGCAGAGGGGACAGGGGAAATCAGCCCCAGCATTTT
D: TRBD1; J: TRBJ2-7; V: TRBV28; size: -; CDR3: CASSFFIRTGGIYEQYF; DNA: TGTGCCAGCAGTTTCTTTATACGGACAGGGGGAATCTACGAGCAGTACTTC
D: -; J: TRBJ2-7; V: TRBV5-1; size: -; CDR3: CASSGGTPSYEQYF; DNA: TGCGCCAGCAGCGGAGGGACCCCTTCCTACGAGCAGTACTTC
D: -; J: TRBJ2-1; V: TRBV6-2/TRBV6-3; size: -; CDR3: CASSHRSSVYNEQFF; DNA: TGTGCCAGCAGTCATCGTTCGAGCGTTTACAATGAGCAGTTCTTC
D: TRBD2; J: TRBJ2-1; V: TRBV4-1; size: -; CDR3: CASSQAGTSSYNEQFF; DNA: TGCGCCAGCAGCCAGGCCGGGACTAGCTCCTACAATGAGCAGTTCTTC
D: -; J: TRBJ1-1; V: TRBV19; size: -; CDR3: CASSIMGGSEAFF; DNA: TGTGCCAGTAGTATAATGGGGGGATCTGAAGCTTTCTTT
D: TRBD1; J: TRBJ1-2; V: TRBV5-4; size: -; CDR3: CASSYDRDSYGYTF; DNA: TGTGCCAGCAGCTACGACAGGGACTCGTATGGCTACACCTTC
D: -; J: TRBJ1-3; V: TRBV9; size: -; CDR3: CASSVAGAGNTIYF; DNA: TGTGCCAGCAGCGTAGCAGGGGCTGGAAACACCATATATTTT
D: -; J: TRBJ1-4; V: TRBV7-2; size: once; CDR3: CASSLSNFNEKLFF; DNA: TGTGCCAGCAGTTTAAGCAACTTTAATGAAAAACTGTTTTTT
D: -; J: TRBJ2-7; V: TRBV5-1; size: -; CDR3: CASSPGLTYYEQYF; DNA: TGCGCCAGCAGTCCGGGACTCACTTACTACGAGCAGTACTTC
D: TRBD1; J: TRBJ1-1; V: TRBV27; size: -; CDR3: CASSTYRGRPSFNTEAFF; DNA: TGTGCCAGCAGTACCTACAGGGGTCGACCCTCCTTTAACACTGAAGCTTTCTTT
D: TRBD1; J: TRBJ1-2; V: TRBV5-1; size: -; CDR3: CASSEGPQTGGVFYGYTF; DNA: TGCGCCAGCAGCGAGGGTCCCCAGACAGGGGGAGTTTTTTATGGCTACACCTTC
D: TRBD1; J: TRBJ1-2; V: TRBV5-5; size: -; CDR3: CASSFGQANYGYTF; DNA: TGTGCCAGCAGCTTTGGACAGGCGAACTATGGCTACACCTTC